The rows below give T cell receptor beta chains drawn from one sample of a study of neoadjuvant nivolumab and ipilimumab in lung cancer. Profiled with immunoSEQ multiplex PCR; TCRdb holds only in-frame clones, not every one. There are 39,000 or so clones in the sample; 89% occur only once, and more than 3% lies in the top ten. The sequences come from peripheral blood, collected before neoadjuvant nivolumab, alone or with ipilimumab. These receptors were collected from an adult with non-small cell lung cancer. The CDR3 runs from the conserved cysteine through the conserved F or W. D genes are given only for firm matches. Size is stated for part of the rows, as once, few or many counts, or as a class when the clone is expanded.

j_gene: TRBJ1-1; v_gene: TRBV18; abundance: -; d_gene: TRBD1; CDR3nt: TGTGCCAGCTCACCGCGGACAGGTACCATAAACACTGAAGCTTTCTTT; CDR3aa: CASSPRTGTINTEAFF
j_gene: TRBJ1-1; v_gene: TRBV5-6; abundance: -; d_gene: -; CDR3nt: TGTGCCAGCAGCTTGCCCGACAGCAACACTGAAGCTTTCTTT; CDR3aa: CASSLPDSNTEAFF
j_gene: TRBJ2-3; v_gene: TRBV6-1; abundance: -; d_gene: TRBD1; CDR3nt: TGTGCCAGCAGTGAACAGGGGGCCCTTACCCCGGCGTATTTT; CDR3aa: CASSEQGALTPAYF
j_gene: TRBJ1-2; v_gene: TRBV4-3; abundance: -; d_gene: TRBD1; CDR3nt: TGCGCCAGCAGCCTAGGGACAGGGGCATTAGGATATGGCTACACCTTC; CDR3aa: CASSLGTGALGYGYTF
j_gene: TRBJ1-5; v_gene: TRBV28; abundance: -; d_gene: -; CDR3nt: TGTGCCAGCAGTTTGATACAGGGTGGGAATCAGCCCCAGCATTTT; CDR3aa: CASSLIQGGNQPQHF
j_gene: TRBJ2-5; v_gene: TRBV28; abundance: once; d_gene: -; CDR3nt: TGTGCCAGCAACCCCCCCAATGGCGCGGAGACCCAGTACTTC; CDR3aa: CASNPPNGAETQYF
j_gene: TRBJ2-5; v_gene: TRBV5-1; abundance: -; d_gene: TRBD2; CDR3nt: TGCGCCAGCAGCCCGGGACTAGCGGGAGCCGGGGAGACCCAGTACTTC; CDR3aa: CASSPGLAGAGETQYF
j_gene: TRBJ1-5; v_gene: TRBV7-2; abundance: few; d_gene: -; CDR3nt: TGTGCCAGCAGCCTCTTTGCGGGTCAGCCCCAGCATTTT; CDR3aa: CASSLFAGQPQHF
j_gene: TRBJ2-3; v_gene: TRBV7-2; abundance: few; d_gene: -; CDR3nt: TGTGCCAGCAGCTTCGCAGATACGCAGTATTTT; CDR3aa: CASSFADTQYF
j_gene: TRBJ2-5; v_gene: TRBV2; abundance: -; d_gene: -; CDR3nt: TGTGCCAGCAGTGTACTTCAAGAGACCCAGTACTTC; CDR3aa: CASSVLQETQYF
j_gene: TRBJ1-4; v_gene: TRBV5-5; abundance: few; d_gene: TRBD1; CDR3nt: TGTGCCAGCACCGGGACAGTGTCGGGTGAAAAACTGTTTTTT; CDR3aa: CASTGTVSGEKLFF
j_gene: TRBJ2-5; v_gene: TRBV30; abundance: -; d_gene: TRBD2; CDR3nt: TGTGCCTGGAGGGACCAGGGACTAGCGAAAGAGACCCAGTACTTC; CDR3aa: CAWRDQGLAKETQYF
j_gene: TRBJ2-1; v_gene: TRBV5-1; abundance: -; d_gene: TRBD1; CDR3nt: TGCGCCAGCAGCTTCCCCAGGGGGTCCAACAATGAGCAGTTCTTC; CDR3aa: CASSFPRGSNNEQFF
j_gene: TRBJ1-5; v_gene: TRBV6-6; abundance: few; d_gene: -; CDR3nt: TGTGCCAGCAGTACCGGGCGGCCCGTTCAGCCCCAGCATTTT; CDR3aa: CASSTGRPVQPQHF
j_gene: TRBJ1-1; v_gene: TRBV28; abundance: -; d_gene: TRBD1; CDR3nt: TGTGCCAGCAGAGAACAGGGGGCGGTGAACACTGAAGCTTTCTTT; CDR3aa: CASREQGAVNTEAFF
j_gene: TRBJ2-3; v_gene: TRBV7-2; abundance: -; d_gene: -; CDR3nt: TGTGCCAGCAGCGACAGCCACCGGGAGCTTTCTACGCAGTATTTT; CDR3aa: CASSDSHRELSTQYF
j_gene: TRBJ1-1; v_gene: TRBV18; abundance: -; d_gene: -; CDR3nt: TGTGCCAGCTCACCACCGAACAGGTTGGGAACTGAAGCTTTCTTT; CDR3aa: CASSPPNRLGTEAFF
j_gene: TRBJ2-7; v_gene: TRBV2; abundance: -; d_gene: -; CDR3nt: TGTGCCAGCAGTGAAACAGGGCTCGGGGGAGAGCAGTACTTC; CDR3aa: CASSETGLGGEQYF
j_gene: TRBJ2-7; v_gene: TRBV11-2; abundance: -; d_gene: TRBD2; CDR3nt: TGTGCCAGCAGCTTAACTAGCGCAGCCTACGAGCAGTACTTC; CDR3aa: CASSLTSAAYEQYF
j_gene: TRBJ1-1; v_gene: TRBV7-9; abundance: -; d_gene: TRBD1; CDR3nt: TGTGCCAGCAAGGTCGAGGGACAGGGTGAAGCTTTCTTT; CDR3aa: CASKVEGQGEAFF
j_gene: TRBJ1-1; v_gene: TRBV29-1; abundance: -; d_gene: TRBD1; CDR3nt: TGCAGCGTGGCGACAGGGGGAGGAGAAACTGAAGCTTTCTTT; CDR3aa: CSVATGGGETEAFF
j_gene: TRBJ2-1; v_gene: TRBV6-6; abundance: -; d_gene: -; CDR3nt: TGTGCCAGCAGTCCGGACCCTAGTGATCAGTTCTTC; CDR3aa: CASSPDPSDQFF
j_gene: TRBJ2-2; v_gene: TRBV29-1; abundance: -; d_gene: -; CDR3nt: TGCAGCGTTGCGGTACAGGGTAACGGGGAGCTGTTTTTT; CDR3aa: CSVAVQGNGELFF
j_gene: TRBJ1-2; v_gene: TRBV19; abundance: few; d_gene: -; CDR3nt: TGTGCCACCAAATCCCCAGGGGCGGATGGCTACACCTTC; CDR3aa: CATKSPGADGYTF
j_gene: TRBJ2-5; v_gene: TRBV4-3; abundance: -; d_gene: -; CDR3nt: TGCGCCAGCAGCCAGGACTGGTGGGAGACCCAGTACTTC; CDR3aa: CASSQDWWETQYF
j_gene: TRBJ2-3; v_gene: TRBV6-6; abundance: -; d_gene: TRBD2; CDR3nt: TGTGCCAGCAGCCCCCGGACTAGCGGGAGGGATACGCAGTATTTT; CDR3aa: CASSPRTSGRDTQYF
j_gene: TRBJ2-7; v_gene: TRBV7-9; abundance: -; d_gene: TRBD2; CDR3nt: TGTGCCAGCAGATTGGGTAGCGGGATCCACGAGCAGTACTTC; CDR3aa: CASRLGSGIHEQYF
j_gene: TRBJ1-5; v_gene: TRBV7-9; abundance: once; d_gene: -; CDR3nt: TGTGCCAGCAGCCGGACAGCTAGCAATCAGCCCCAGCATTTT; CDR3aa: CASSRTASNQPQHF
j_gene: TRBJ1-1; v_gene: TRBV9; abundance: -; d_gene: TRBD1; CDR3nt: TGTGCCAGCAGCGGTTGGGGAGACAGGGTCGGCATGAACACTGAAGCTTTCTTT; CDR3aa: CASSGWGDRVGMNTEAFF
j_gene: TRBJ1-2; v_gene: TRBV7-2; abundance: once; d_gene: -; CDR3nt: TGTGCCAGCAGCTTAGAAATCGCGCCCGTGGGGGGTTACACCTTC; CDR3aa: CASSLEIAPVGGYTF
j_gene: TRBJ2-5; v_gene: TRBV29-1; abundance: few; d_gene: TRBD1; CDR3nt: TGCAGCGTAGGACAGGGGGCCCAAGAGACCCAGTACTTC; CDR3aa: CSVGQGAQETQYF
j_gene: TRBJ2-1; v_gene: TRBV9; abundance: once; d_gene: -; CDR3nt: TGTGCCAGCAGCGTCCAAGGGGGGGAGGATAATGAGCAGTTCTTC; CDR3aa: CASSVQGGEDNEQFF
j_gene: TRBJ1-1; v_gene: TRBV2; abundance: few; d_gene: TRBD1; CDR3nt: TGTGCCAGCAGCGTTGACAGGGGCAACACTGAAGCTTTCTTT; CDR3aa: CASSVDRGNTEAFF
j_gene: TRBJ2-1; v_gene: TRBV5-3; abundance: -; d_gene: -; CDR3nt: TGTGCCAGAAGCATCCCGCCCTACAATGAGCAGTTCTTC; CDR3aa: CARSIPPYNEQFF
j_gene: TRBJ2-7; v_gene: TRBV5-4; abundance: -; d_gene: -; CDR3nt: TGTGCCAGCAGCGTCGACAGCGACTACGAGCAGTACTTC; CDR3aa: CASSVDSDYEQYF
j_gene: TRBJ2-2; v_gene: TRBV18; abundance: -; d_gene: TRBD2; CDR3nt: TGTGCCAGCTCACTCCGACTAGCGGGAGGAGCTACCGGGGAGCTGTTTTTT; CDR3aa: CASSLRLAGGATGELFF
j_gene: TRBJ1-1; v_gene: TRBV27; abundance: -; d_gene: -; CDR3nt: TGTGCCAGCAGTCCCCGACCCGGCCTCATCTCCCCTGAAGCTTTCTTT; CDR3aa: CASSPRPGLISPEAFF
j_gene: TRBJ2-3; v_gene: TRBV30; abundance: -; d_gene: -; CDR3nt: TGTGCCTGGAGCCCCGGGACATCAGATACGCAGTATTTT; CDR3aa: CAWSPGTSDTQYF
j_gene: TRBJ1-2; v_gene: TRBV5-1; abundance: -; d_gene: -; CDR3nt: TGCGCCAGCAGCTCGCAGGGTTCTAGGGGCTACACCTTC; CDR3aa: CASSSQGSRGYTF
j_gene: TRBJ1-2; v_gene: TRBV7-3; abundance: -; d_gene: TRBD1; CDR3nt: TGTGCCAGCAGCCAGGGGGGGAATGGGTATGGCTACACCTTC; CDR3aa: CASSQGGNGYGYTF
j_gene: TRBJ1-1; v_gene: TRBV28; abundance: -; d_gene: TRBD1; CDR3nt: TGTGCCAGCAGTCCAGGGGGGAGGACTGAAGCTTTCTTT; CDR3aa: CASSPGGRTEAFF
j_gene: TRBJ2-1; v_gene: TRBV5-1; abundance: once; d_gene: TRBD2; CDR3nt: TGCGCCAGCAGCTTGCCAAGCGGGAGTGTGAATGAGCAGTTCTTC; CDR3aa: CASSLPSGSVNEQFF
j_gene: TRBJ2-5; v_gene: TRBV11-2; abundance: -; d_gene: TRBD2; CDR3nt: TGTGCCAGCAGCTTAGATCCCTTTGGGGAGGGAGTGGAGACCCAGTACTTC; CDR3aa: CASSLDPFGEGVETQYF
j_gene: TRBJ2-7; v_gene: TRBV18; abundance: -; d_gene: -; CDR3nt: TGTGCCAGCTCATACGGGGGAGGCCCCCATGAGCAGTACTTC; CDR3aa: CASSYGGGPHEQYF
j_gene: TRBJ2-7; v_gene: TRBV19; abundance: -; d_gene: TRBD2; CDR3nt: TGTGCCAGTAGTATAGGTTCGGGAGGAGGTATCTACGAGCAGTACTTC; CDR3aa: CASSIGSGGGIYEQYF
j_gene: TRBJ2-3; v_gene: TRBV7-2; abundance: -; d_gene: -; CDR3nt: TGTGCCAGCAGCAAGGGCCAGCGAGGTACGCAGTATTTT; CDR3aa: CASSKGQRGTQYF
j_gene: TRBJ2-6; v_gene: TRBV5-1; abundance: -; d_gene: TRBD1; CDR3nt: TGCGCCAGCAGCCGGACAGGGGATGGGGCCAACGTCCTGACTTTC; CDR3aa: CASSRTGDGANVLTF
j_gene: TRBJ1-3; v_gene: TRBV7-2; abundance: -; d_gene: -; CDR3nt: TGTGCCAGCAGCACCCCAGGGTTGGACACCATATATTTT; CDR3aa: CASSTPGLDTIYF
j_gene: TRBJ2-7; v_gene: TRBV5-1; abundance: -; d_gene: TRBD1; CDR3nt: TGCGCCAGCAGCTGGGGGGACAGGGGGCACTACGAGCAGTACTTC; CDR3aa: CASSWGDRGHYEQYF
j_gene: TRBJ1-2; v_gene: TRBV30; abundance: -; d_gene: -; CDR3nt: TGTGCCTGGAGTACGGGGGGTTATGGCTACACCTTC; CDR3aa: CAWSTGGYGYTF
j_gene: TRBJ2-4; v_gene: TRBV5-5; abundance: -; d_gene: TRBD2; CDR3nt: TGTGCCAGCAGCATGGGACTAGCGGGTATAGCCAAAAACATTCAGTACTTC; CDR3aa: CASSMGLAGIAKNIQYF